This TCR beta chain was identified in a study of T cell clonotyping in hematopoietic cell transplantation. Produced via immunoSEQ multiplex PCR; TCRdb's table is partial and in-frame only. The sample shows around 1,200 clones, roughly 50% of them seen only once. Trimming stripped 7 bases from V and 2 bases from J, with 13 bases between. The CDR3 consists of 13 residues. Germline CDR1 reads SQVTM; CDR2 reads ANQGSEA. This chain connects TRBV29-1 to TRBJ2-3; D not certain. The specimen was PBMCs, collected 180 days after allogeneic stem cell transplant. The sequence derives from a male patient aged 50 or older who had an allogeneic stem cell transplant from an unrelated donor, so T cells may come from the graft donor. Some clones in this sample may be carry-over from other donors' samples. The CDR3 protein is CSALAQFTDTQYF. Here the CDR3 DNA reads TGCAGCGCCCTGGCTCAATTCACAGATACGCAGTATTTT.